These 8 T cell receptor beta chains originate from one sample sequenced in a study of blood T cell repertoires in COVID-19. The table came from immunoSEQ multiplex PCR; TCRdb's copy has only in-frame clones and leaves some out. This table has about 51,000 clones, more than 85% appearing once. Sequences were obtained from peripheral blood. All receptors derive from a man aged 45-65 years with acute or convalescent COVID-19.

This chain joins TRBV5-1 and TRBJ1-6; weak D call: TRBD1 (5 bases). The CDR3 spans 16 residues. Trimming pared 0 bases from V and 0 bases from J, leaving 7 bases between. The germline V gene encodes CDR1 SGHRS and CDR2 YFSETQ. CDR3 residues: CASSLDDSSYNSPLHF. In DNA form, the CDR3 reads TGCGCCAGCAGCTTGGATGACAGCTCCTATAATTCACCCCTCCACTTT. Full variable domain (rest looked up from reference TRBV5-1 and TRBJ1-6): KAGVTQTPRYLIKTRGQQVTLSCSPISGHRSVSWYQQTPGQGLQFLFEYFSETQRNKGNFPGRFSGRQFSNSRSEMNVSTLELGDSALYLCASSLDDSSYNSPLHFGNGTRLTVT.

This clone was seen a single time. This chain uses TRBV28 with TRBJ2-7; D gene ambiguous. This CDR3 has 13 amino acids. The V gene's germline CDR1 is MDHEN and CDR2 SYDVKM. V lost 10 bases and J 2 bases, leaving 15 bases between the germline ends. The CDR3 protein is CAIRSTSPYEQYF. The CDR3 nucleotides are TGTGCCATCCGATCCACTTCCCCCTACGAGCAGTACTTC.

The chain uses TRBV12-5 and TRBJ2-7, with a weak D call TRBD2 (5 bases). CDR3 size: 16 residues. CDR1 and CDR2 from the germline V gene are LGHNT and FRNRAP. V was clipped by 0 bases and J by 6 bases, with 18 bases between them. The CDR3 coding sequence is TGTGCTAGTGGTTTGGTCGTGATAGCGCAGCCTGTCGAGCAGTACTTC. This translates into CASGLVVIAQPVEQYF.

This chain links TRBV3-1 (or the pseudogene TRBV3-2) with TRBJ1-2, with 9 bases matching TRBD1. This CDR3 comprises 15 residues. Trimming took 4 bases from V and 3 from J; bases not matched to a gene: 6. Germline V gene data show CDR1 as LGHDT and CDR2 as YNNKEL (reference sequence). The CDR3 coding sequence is TGTGCCAGCAGCCCCCTGACAGGGGGTGACTATGGCTACACCTTC. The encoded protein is CASSPLTGGDYGYTF.

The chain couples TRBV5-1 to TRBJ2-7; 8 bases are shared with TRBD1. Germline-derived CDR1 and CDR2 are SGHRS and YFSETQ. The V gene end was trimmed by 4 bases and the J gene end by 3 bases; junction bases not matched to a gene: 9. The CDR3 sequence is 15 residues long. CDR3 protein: CASSVVGDRIYEQYF. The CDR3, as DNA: TGCGCCAGCAGCGTGGTAGGGGACAGGATCTACGAGCAGTACTTC.

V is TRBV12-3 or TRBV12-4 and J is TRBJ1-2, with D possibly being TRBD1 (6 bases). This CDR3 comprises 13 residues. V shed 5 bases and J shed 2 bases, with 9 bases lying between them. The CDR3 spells CASSLDRNYGYTF. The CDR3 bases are TGTGCCAGCAGTCTAGACAGGAACTATGGCTACACCTTC.

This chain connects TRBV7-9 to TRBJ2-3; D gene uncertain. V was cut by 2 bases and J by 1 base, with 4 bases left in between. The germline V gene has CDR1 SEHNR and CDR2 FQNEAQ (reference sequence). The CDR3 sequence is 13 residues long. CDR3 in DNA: TGTGCCAGCAGCTTACTAGGCACAGATACGCAGTATTTT. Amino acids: CASSLLGTDTQYF.

The CDR3 nucleotides read TGTGCCAGCAGTCCATTACCGCGCACTGAAGCTTTCTTT. Its protein is CASSPLPRTEAFF. The chain uses TRBV6-5 and TRBJ1-1; D call uncertain. The CDR3 covers 13 residues. The germline gives CDR1 MNHEY, CDR2 SVGAGI. V dropped 5 bases and J dropped 4 bases, with 11 bases sitting between them.